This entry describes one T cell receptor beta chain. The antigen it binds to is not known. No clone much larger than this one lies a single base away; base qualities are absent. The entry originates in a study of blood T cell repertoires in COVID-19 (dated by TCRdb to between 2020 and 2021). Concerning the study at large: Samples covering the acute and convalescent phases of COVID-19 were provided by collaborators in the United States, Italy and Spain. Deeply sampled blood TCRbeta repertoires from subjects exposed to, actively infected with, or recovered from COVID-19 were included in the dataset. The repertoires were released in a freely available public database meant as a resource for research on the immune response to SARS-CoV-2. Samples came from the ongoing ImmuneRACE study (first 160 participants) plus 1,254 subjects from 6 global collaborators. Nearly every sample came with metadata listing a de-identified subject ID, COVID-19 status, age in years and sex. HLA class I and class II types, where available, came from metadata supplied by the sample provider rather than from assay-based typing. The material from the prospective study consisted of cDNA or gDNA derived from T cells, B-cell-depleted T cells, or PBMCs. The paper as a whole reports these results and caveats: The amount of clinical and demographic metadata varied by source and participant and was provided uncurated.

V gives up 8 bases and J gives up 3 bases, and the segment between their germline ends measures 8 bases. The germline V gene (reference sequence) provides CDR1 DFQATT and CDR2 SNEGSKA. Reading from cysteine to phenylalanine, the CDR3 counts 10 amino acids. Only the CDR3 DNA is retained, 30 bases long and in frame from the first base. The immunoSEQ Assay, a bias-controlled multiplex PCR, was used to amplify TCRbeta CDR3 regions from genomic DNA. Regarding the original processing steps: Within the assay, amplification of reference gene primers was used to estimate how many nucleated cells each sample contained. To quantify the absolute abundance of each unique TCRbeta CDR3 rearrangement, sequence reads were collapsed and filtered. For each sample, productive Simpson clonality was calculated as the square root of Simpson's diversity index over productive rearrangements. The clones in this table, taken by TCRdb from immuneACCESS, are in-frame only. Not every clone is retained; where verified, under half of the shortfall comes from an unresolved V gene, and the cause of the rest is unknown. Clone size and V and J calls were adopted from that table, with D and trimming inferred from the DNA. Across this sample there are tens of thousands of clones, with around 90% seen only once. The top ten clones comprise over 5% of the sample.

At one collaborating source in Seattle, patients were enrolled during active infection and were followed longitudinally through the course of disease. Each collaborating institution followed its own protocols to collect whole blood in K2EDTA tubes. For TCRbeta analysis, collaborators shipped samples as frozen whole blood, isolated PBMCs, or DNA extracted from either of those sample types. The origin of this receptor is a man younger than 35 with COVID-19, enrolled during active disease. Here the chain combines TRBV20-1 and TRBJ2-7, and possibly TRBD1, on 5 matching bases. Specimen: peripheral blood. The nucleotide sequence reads TGCAGTACAGGACACTACGAGCAGTACTTC. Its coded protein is CSTGHYEQYF.